The sequence of this TCR beta chain was determined in a study of shared clonotypes between healthy human individuals. The germline CDR1 and CDR2 sequences are KGHSH and LQKENI. The CDR3 is 14 residues long. V was clipped by 2 bases and J by 2 bases, with 7 bases between them. This clone was detected only a few times. Other DNA sequences in the sample encode the same CDR3. The donors, all of them Caucasian adults, lived in Nashville, Tennessee. The replicate PCRs on unsorted PBMC were given approximately 0.3 ug DNA, which is 25,000 to 35,000 T cell genomes. This table comes from immunoSEQ multiplex PCR, and its TCRdb copy is limited to in-frame clones, with some not included. The data contain 520,000 or so clones, about four fifths of them singletons.

This sequence originates from a woman aged 40 to 50 in good health. Some clones in this sample may be carry-over from other donors' samples. Sequencing used PBMCs. The V call is TRBV18, the J call TRBJ1-5; no clear D. In nucleotides, the CDR3 is TGTGCCAGCTCACCAAGAACGGGCAATCAGCCCCAGCATTTT. Translating it yields CASSPRTGNQPQHF.